This is a list of T cell receptor beta chains from one sample in a study of T cell responses to AZD1222 COVID-19 vaccine. The data were produced by immunoSEQ multiplex PCR, yet TCRdb's version contains in-frame clones alone and is incomplete. Seen here are some 110,000 clones, about 91% observed once, and the top ten hold roughly 1.5%. This specimen was peripheral blood, taken 28 days after the second AZD1222 dose. The receptor source for this set is an adult who received the AZD1222 COVID-19 vaccine. Each CDR3 is given with its conserved first and last residue. D genes are given only for firm matches. Where a row states a size, it is once, few, many or the class of an expanded clone; other rows omit it.

D gene: TRBD1
clone size: .
J gene: TRBJ1-2
V gene: TRBV2
CDR3 protein: CASRPGTVNYGYTF
CDR3 DNA: TGTGCCAGCAGACCCGGGACAGTGAACTATGGCTACACCTTC

D gene: .
clone size: .
J gene: TRBJ1-4
V gene: TRBV30
CDR3 protein: CAWSSTANEKLFF
CDR3 DNA: TGTGCCTGGAGCTCCACGGCTAATGAAAAACTGTTTTTT

D gene: .
clone size: .
J gene: TRBJ2-5
V gene: TRBV7-9
CDR3 protein: CASSWTEGETQYF
CDR3 DNA: TGTGCCAGCAGCTGGACAGAGGGAGAGACCCAGTACTTC

D gene: .
clone size: .
J gene: TRBJ2-2
V gene: TRBV7-8
CDR3 protein: CASSLSGELFF
CDR3 DNA: TGTGCCAGCAGCTTATCCGGGGAGCTGTTTTTT

D gene: .
clone size: .
J gene: TRBJ1-1
V gene: TRBV5-4
CDR3 protein: CASSSAITGRDTEAFF
CDR3 DNA: TGTGCCAGCAGCTCGGCCATTACAGGGAGGGACACTGAAGCTTTCTTT

D gene: .
clone size: .
J gene: TRBJ1-1
V gene: TRBV28
CDR3 protein: CASSLSVRLNTEAFF
CDR3 DNA: TGTGCCAGCAGTTTATCCGTACGGCTTAACACTGAAGCTTTCTTT

D gene: .
clone size: .
J gene: TRBJ2-3
V gene: TRBV6-5
CDR3 protein: CASGRGGTDTQYF
CDR3 DNA: TGTGCCAGCGGCCGTGGCGGCACAGATACGCAGTATTTT

D gene: TRBD2
clone size: once
J gene: TRBJ2-2
V gene: TRBV9
CDR3 protein: CASSARLAGGHGELFF
CDR3 DNA: TGTGCCAGCAGCGCCCGACTAGCGGGAGGCCACGGGGAGCTGTTTTTT

D gene: TRBD2
clone size: .
J gene: TRBJ2-3
V gene: TRBV7-9
CDR3 protein: CASIPLAGTDTQYF
CDR3 DNA: TGTGCCAGCATCCCGCTAGCGGGGACAGATACGCAGTATTTT

D gene: TRBD2
clone size: .
J gene: TRBJ2-1
V gene: TRBV18
CDR3 protein: CASSPPRGGYNEQFF
CDR3 DNA: TGTGCCAGCTCACCACCTCGGGGGGGCTACAATGAGCAGTTCTTC

D gene: TRBD1
clone size: .
J gene: TRBJ1-6
V gene: TRBV9
CDR3 protein: CASSVDQGAVSPLHF
CDR3 DNA: TGTGCCAGCAGCGTAGACCAGGGGGCTGTTTCACCCCTCCACTTT

D gene: .
clone size: .
J gene: TRBJ1-2
V gene: TRBV27
CDR3 protein: CASSFQANYGYTF
CDR3 DNA: TGTGCCAGCAGTTTCCAAGCTAACTATGGCTACACCTTC

D gene: .
clone size: .
J gene: TRBJ1-4
V gene: TRBV27
CDR3 protein: CASSSTIQGEKLFF
CDR3 DNA: TGTGCCAGCAGTTCAACCATACAGGGAGAAAAACTGTTTTTT

D gene: .
clone size: .
J gene: TRBJ2-7
V gene: TRBV24-1
CDR3 protein: CATSDYGVNYEQYF
CDR3 DNA: TGTGCCACCAGTGATTACGGTGTGAACTACGAGCAGTACTTC

D gene: TRBD2
clone size: once
J gene: TRBJ2-7
V gene: TRBV27
CDR3 protein: CASSFGGRNPGEQYF
CDR3 DNA: TGTGCCAGCAGTTTCGGCGGGAGGAATCCGGGCGAGCAGTACTTC

D gene: TRBD1
clone size: .
J gene: TRBJ1-6
V gene: TRBV7-9
CDR3 protein: CASSSRGLGNSPLHF
CDR3 DNA: TGTGCCAGCAGCTCGAGGGGGCTCGGTAATTCACCCCTCCACTTT